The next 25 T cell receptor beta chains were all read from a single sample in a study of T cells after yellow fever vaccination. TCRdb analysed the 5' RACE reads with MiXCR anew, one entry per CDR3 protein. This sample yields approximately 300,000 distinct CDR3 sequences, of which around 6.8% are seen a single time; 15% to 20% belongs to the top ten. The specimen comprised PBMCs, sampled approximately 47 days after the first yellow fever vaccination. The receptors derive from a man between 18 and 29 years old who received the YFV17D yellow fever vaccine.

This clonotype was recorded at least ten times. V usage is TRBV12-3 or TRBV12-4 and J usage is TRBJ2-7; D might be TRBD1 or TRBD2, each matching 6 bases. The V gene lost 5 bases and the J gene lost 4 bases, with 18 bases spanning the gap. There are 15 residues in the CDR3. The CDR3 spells CASSREGGWQYEQYF. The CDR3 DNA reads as TGTGCCAGCAGTCGCGAGGGGGGTTGGCAGTACGAGCAGTACTTC.

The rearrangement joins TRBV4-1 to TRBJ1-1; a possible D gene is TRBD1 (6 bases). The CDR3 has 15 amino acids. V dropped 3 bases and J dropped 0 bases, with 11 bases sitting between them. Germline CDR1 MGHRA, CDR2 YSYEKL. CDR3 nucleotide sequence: TGCGCCAGCAGCCACAACAGGGTACTGAACACTGAAGCTTTCTTT. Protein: CASSHNRVLNTEAFF.

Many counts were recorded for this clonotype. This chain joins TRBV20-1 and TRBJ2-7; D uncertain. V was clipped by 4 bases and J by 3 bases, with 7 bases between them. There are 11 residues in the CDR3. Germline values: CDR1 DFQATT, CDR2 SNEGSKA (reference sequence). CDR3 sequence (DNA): TGCAGTGCTACCACCCTCTACGAGCAGTACGTC. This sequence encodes CSATTLYEQYV.

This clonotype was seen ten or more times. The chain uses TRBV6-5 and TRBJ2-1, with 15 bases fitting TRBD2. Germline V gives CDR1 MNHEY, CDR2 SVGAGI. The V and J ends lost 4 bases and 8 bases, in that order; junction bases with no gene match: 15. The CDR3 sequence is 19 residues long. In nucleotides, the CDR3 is TGTGCCAGCAGTTCCGGACTAGCGGGGGGGCTTCTCCTTGTCGATGAGCAGTTCTTC. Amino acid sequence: CASSSGLAGGLLLVDEQFF.

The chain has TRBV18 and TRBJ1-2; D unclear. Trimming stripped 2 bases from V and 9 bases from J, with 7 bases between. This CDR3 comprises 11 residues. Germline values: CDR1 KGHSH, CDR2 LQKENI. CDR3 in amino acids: CASSPSGSYTF. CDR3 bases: TGTGCCAGCTCACCATCGGGGAGCTACACCTTC.

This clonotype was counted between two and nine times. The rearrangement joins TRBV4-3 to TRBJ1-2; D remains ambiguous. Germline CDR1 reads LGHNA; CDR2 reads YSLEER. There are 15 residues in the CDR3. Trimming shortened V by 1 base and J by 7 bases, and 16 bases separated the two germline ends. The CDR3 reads CASSQGPKGVSGYTF. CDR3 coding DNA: TGCGCCAGCAGCCAAGGGCCCAAGGGAGTAAGTGGCTACACCTTC.

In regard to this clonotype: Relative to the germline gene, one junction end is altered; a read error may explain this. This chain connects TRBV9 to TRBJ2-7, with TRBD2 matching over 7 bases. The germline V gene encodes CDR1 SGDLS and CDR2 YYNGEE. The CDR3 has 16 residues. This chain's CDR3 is CSSSVPRGRASYEQYF. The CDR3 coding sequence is TGTTCCAGCAGCGTTCCCCGGGGGAGGGCATCCTACGAGCAGTACTTC.

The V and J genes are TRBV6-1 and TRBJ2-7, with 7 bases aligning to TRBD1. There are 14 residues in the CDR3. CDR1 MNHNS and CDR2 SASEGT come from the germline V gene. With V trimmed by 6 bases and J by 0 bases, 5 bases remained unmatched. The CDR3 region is CASRSGQSSYEQYF. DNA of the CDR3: TGTGCCAGCAGGTCGGGACAGAGCTCCTACGAGCAGTACTTC.

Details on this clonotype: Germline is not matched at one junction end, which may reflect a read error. This CDR3 is CASSLRDSHSGNTMYF. The CDR3, as DNA: TGTGCCAGCAGCTTAAGGGACAGCCACTCTGGAAACACCATGTATTTT. The rearrangement joins TRBV7-8 to TRBJ1-3; 7 bases are shared with TRBD1. The germline V gene has CDR1 SGHVS and CDR2 FQNEAQ. The CDR3 covers 16 residues.

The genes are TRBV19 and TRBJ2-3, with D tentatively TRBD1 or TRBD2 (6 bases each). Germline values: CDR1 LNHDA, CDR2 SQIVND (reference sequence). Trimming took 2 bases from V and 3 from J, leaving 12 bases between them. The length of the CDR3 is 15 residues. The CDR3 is CASSIRGARTDTQYF. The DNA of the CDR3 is TGTGCCAGTAGTATAAGGGGGGCGCGGACAGATACGCAGTATTTT.

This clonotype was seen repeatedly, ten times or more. The CDR3 loop is CASSLAGANVLTF. The CDR3, as DNA: TGTGCCAGCAGCTTAGCTGGGGCCAACGTCCTGACTTTC. The chain is built from TRBV7-2 and TRBJ2-6; the D is unclear. Trimming took off 0 bases at V and 3 bases at J, with 0 bases between the two ends. The length of the CDR3 is 13 residues. Looked up from germline, CDR1 is SGHTA and CDR2 is FQGNSA.

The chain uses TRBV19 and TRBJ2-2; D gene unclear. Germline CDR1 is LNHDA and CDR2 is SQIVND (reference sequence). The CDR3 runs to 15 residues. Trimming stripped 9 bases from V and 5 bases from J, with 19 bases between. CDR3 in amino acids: CASTPVRFATGELFF. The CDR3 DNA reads TGTGCCAGCACCCCGGTTCGGTTCGCGACCGGGGAGCTGTTTTTT.

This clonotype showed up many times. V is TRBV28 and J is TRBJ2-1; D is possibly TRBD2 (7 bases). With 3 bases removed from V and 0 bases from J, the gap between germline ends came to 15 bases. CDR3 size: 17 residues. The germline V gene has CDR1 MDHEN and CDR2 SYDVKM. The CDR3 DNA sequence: TGTGCCAGCAGTTTGGGAGGGGGTGGTGACTCCTACAATGAGCAGTTCTTC. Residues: CASSLGGGGDSYNEQFF.

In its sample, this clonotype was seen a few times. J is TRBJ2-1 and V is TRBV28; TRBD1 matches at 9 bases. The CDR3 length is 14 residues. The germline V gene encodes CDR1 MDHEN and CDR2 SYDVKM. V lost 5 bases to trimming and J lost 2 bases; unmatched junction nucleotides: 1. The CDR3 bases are TGTGCCAGCAGTGGACAGGGGACCTACAATGAGCAGTTCTTC. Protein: CASSGQGTYNEQFF.

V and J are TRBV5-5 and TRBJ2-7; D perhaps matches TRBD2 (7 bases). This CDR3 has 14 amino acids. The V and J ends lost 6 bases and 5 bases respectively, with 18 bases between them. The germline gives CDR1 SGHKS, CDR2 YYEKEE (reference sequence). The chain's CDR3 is CASTAGAVGHEQYF. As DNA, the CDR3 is TGTGCCAGCACCGCGGGGGCAGTGGGCCACGAGCAGTACTTC.

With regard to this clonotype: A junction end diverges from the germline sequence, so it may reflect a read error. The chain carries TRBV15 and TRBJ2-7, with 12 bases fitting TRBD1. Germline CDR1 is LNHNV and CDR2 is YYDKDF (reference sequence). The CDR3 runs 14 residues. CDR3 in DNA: TGTGCCACCAGCGTCGGGACAGGGGGCTACGAGCAGCACTTC. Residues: CATSVGTGGYEQHF. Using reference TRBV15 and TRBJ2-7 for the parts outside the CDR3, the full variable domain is DAMVIQNPRYQVTQFGKPVTLSCSQTLNHNVMYWYQQKSSQAPKLLFHYYDKDFNNEADTPDNFQSRRPNTSFCFLDIRSPGLGDTAMYLCATSVGTGGYEQHFGPGTRLTVT.

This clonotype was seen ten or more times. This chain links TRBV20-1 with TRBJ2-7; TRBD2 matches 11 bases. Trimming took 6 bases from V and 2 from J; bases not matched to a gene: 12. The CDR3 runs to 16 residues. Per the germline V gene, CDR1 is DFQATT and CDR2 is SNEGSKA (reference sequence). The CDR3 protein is CSAGLAGGPPPYEQYF. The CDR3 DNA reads TGCAGTGCCGGCCTAGCGGGGGGCCCTCCCCCCTACGAGCAGTACTTC.

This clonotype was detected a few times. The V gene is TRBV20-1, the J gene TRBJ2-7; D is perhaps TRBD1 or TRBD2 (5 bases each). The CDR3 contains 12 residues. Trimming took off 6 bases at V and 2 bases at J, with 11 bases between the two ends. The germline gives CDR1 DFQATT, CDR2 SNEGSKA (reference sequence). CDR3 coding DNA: TGCAGTGCCACGGGACCGACCTACGAGCAGTACGTC. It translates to CSATGPTYEQYV.

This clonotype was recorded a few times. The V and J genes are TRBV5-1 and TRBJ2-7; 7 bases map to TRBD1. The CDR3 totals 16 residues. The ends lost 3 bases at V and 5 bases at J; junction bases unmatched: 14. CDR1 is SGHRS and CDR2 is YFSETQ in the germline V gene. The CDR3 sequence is CASSWTGQLGVDEQYF. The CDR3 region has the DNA TGCGCCAGCAGCTGGACGGGACAGCTGGGTGTCGACGAGCAGTACTTC.

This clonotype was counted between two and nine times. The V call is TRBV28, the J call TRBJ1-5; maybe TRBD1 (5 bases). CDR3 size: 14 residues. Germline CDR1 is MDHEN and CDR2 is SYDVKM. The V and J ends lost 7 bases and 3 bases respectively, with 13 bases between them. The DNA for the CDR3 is TGTGCCAGCACCGGAACGGGACCCAATCAGCCCCAGCATTTT. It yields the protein CASTGTGPNQPQHF.

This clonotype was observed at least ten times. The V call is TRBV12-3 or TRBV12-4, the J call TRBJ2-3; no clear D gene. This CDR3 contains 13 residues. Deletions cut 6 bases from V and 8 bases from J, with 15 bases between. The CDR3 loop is CASRILRIPTQYF. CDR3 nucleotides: TGTGCCAGCAGGATATTAAGGATCCCTACGCAGTATTTT.

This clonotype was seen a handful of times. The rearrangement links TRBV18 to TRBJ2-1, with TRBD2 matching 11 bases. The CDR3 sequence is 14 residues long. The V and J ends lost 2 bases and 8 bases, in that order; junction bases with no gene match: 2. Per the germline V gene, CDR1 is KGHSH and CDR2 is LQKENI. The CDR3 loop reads CASSPTSGGHEQFF. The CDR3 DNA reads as TGTGCCAGCTCACCAACTAGCGGGGGCCATGAGCAGTTCTTC.

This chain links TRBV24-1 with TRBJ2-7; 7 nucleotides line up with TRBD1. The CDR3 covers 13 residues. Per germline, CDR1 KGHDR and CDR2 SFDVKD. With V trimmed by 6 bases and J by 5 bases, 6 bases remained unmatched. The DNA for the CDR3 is TGTGCCACCAGTAGTCGAGGGGGCGACGAGCAGTACTTC. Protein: CATSSRGGDEQYF.

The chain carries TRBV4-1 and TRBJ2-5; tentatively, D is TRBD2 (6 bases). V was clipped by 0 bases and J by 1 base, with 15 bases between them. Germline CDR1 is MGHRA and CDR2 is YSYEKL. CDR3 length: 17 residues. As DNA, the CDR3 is TGCGCCAGCAGCCAAGATCTTCGGGAGACTCCCCAAGAGACCCAGTACTTC. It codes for CASSQDLRETPQETQYF.

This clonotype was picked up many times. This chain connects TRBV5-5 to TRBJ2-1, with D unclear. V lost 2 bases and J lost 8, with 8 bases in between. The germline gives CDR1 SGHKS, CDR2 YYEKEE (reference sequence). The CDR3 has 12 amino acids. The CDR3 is CASSFRVDEQFF. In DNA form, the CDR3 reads TGTGCCAGCAGCTTTAGAGTAGATGAGCAGTTCTTC.